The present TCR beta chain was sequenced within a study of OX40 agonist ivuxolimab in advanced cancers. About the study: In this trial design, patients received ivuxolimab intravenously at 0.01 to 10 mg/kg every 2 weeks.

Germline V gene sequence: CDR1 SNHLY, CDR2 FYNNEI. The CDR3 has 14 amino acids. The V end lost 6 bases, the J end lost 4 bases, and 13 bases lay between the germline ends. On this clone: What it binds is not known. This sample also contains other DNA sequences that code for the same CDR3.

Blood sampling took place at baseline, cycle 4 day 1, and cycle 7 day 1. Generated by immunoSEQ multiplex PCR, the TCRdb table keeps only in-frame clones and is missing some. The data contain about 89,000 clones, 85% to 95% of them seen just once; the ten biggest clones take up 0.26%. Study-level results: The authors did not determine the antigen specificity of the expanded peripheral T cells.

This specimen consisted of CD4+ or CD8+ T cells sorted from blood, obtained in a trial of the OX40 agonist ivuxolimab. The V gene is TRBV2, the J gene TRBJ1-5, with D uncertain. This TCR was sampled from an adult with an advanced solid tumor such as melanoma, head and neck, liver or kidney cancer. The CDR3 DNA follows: TGTGCCAGCAGCGAACGACTTATAAATCAGCCCCAGCATTTT. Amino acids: CASSERLINQPQHF.